A selection of T cell receptor beta chains follows, all from one sample in a study of a mutant IDH1 vaccine in newly diagnosed glioma. Their cognate antigens are unknown. Sequenced by immunoSEQ multiplex PCR; TCRdb stores in-frame clones only, minus some. The sample includes around 60,000 clones, 70% to 90% of them seen just once. The sequencing used PBMCs, collected from a glioma patient whose treatment included an IDH1 peptide vaccine. These TCRs come from a man aged 25 to 40 with glioma. Both conserved end residues are part of each CDR3. The order of the fields is V gene, clone size, D gene, J gene, CDR3 DNA, CDR3 protein. A D gene is named only where the DNA matches it firmly. For some rows the clone size is stated as once, few or many, or as a class when expanded; others skip it.

>TRBV7-8|NA|NA|TRBJ1-2
TGTGCCAGCAGCTTGGGGACGGTTAAGGGAACCCTCTATGGCTACACCTTC
CASSLGTVKGTLYGYTF
>TRBV19|NA|NA|TRBJ2-1
TGTGCCAGTAGTATACTTGGCGGGGTCTCCTACAATGAGCAGTTCTTC
CASSILGGVSYNEQFF
>TRBV18|NA|TRBD2|TRBJ2-3
TGTGCCAGCTCACCACGGCTAGCGGGGGGAATAGATACGCAGTATTTT
CASSPRLAGGIDTQYF
>TRBV20-1|NA|NA|TRBJ1-2
TGCAGTGCGAGAGCTAACTATGGCTACACCTTC
CSARANYGYTF
>TRBV7-2|NA|NA|TRBJ2-1
TGTGCCAGTCCCCGGGCATCGCCGATAGCCTCCTCTAATGAGCAGTTCTTC
CASPRASPIASSNEQFF
>TRBV11-3|NA|NA|TRBJ2-7
TGTGCCAGCAGCCAGGCGTCCTCCTACGAGCAGTACTTC
CASSQASSYEQYF
>TRBV7-9|NA|TRBD1|TRBJ1-1
TGTGCCAGCAGCTCCGGACAGGGCCGACCGAACACTGAAGCTTTCTTT
CASSSGQGRPNTEAFF
>TRBV30|NA|NA|TRBJ2-3
TGTGCCTGGAGTACATGGGGCGGTAGCACAGATACGCAGTATTTT
CAWSTWGGSTDTQYF
>TRBV14|NA|NA|TRBJ1-6
TGTGCCAGCAGCCCTCAAGATAATTCACCCCTCCACTTT
CASSPQDNSPLHF
>TRBV27|NA|NA|TRBJ1-6
TGTGCCAGCACCCACGGCCTCTCGACTAGGCGAAATTCACCCCTCCACTTT
CASTHGLSTRRNSPLHF
>TRBV2|NA|NA|TRBJ2-3
TGTGCCAGCAGGACCGGGACTTCCAACACAGATACGCAGTATTTT
CASRTGTSNTDTQYF
>TRBV2|NA|NA|TRBJ2-3
TGTGCCAGCTCTTTCGGGGACACAGATACGCAGTATTTT
CASSFGDTDTQYF
>TRBV5-1|NA|TRBD2|TRBJ2-6
TGCGCCAGCAGCCTGCTATCAGCGGGATATTACTCTGGGGCCAACGTCCTGACTTTC
CASSLLSAGYYSGANVLTF
>TRBV11-2|NA|NA|TRBJ1-2
TGTGCCAGCAGCTCCTTGGGGGGGAGGAACGGCTACACCTTC
CASSSLGGRNGYTF
>TRBV5-1|NA|NA|TRBJ1-3
TGCGCCAGCAGCACGGGCGACGTCCACTCTGGAAACACCATATATTTT
CASSTGDVHSGNTIYF
>TRBV27|NA|NA|TRBJ1-2
TGTGCCAGCAGTTTAGACAGGTCTGGCCGATATGGCTACACCTTC
CASSLDRSGRYGYTF
>TRBV2|few|NA|TRBJ1-2
TGTGCCAGCAGTGGACAGGATCATGGCTACACCTTC
CASSGQDHGYTF
>TRBV18|NA|TRBD1|TRBJ1-2
TGTGCCAGCTCACCATATACGCCTCCGGGACAGGGTAATTATGGCTACACCTTC
CASSPYTPPGQGNYGYTF
>TRBV5-1|NA|NA|TRBJ1-2
TGCGCCAGCAGCTTCCGGCAGGGTAGTGACTATGGCTACACCTTC
CASSFRQGSDYGYTF
>TRBV13|NA|NA|TRBJ2-7
TGTGCCAGCAGCTCATCGAGCTGGGGGTCCTACGAGCAGTACTTC
CASSSSSWGSYEQYF
>TRBV27|NA|NA|TRBJ1-2
TGTGCCAGCAGTCCTCGGCAGGGTAGGGTCCATGGCTACACCTTC
CASSPRQGRVHGYTF
>TRBV5-1|few|NA|TRBJ2-7
TGCGCCAGCAGCTTGGTTGGTGCGAACGAGCAGTACTTC
CASSLVGANEQYF
>TRBV9|few|TRBD1|TRBJ2-1
TGTGCCAGCAGCGTACAGACAGGGCGGTCCTACAATGAGCAGTTCTTC
CASSVQTGRSYNEQFF
>TRBV10-3|NA|TRBD2|TRBJ2-3
TGTGCCATCAGTGCCCTCAAGGGAGGGCGCACAGATACGCAGTATTTT
CAISALKGGRTDTQYF
>TRBV4-2|few|TRBD1|TRBJ1-6
TGTGCCAGCAGCCCTTCCGGGACAGTAAGTTCACCCCTCCACTTT
CASSPSGTVSSPLHF
>TRBV25-1|NA|TRBD1|TRBJ2-1
TGTGCCAGCAGTTCCGAGGGGGCCCGGCGGATGGAGCAGTTCTTC
CASSSEGARRMEQFF
>TRBV5-1|NA|NA|TRBJ1-1
TGCGCCAGCAGCTCTCAACCCCGGACAAAGAATACTGAAGCTTTCTTT
CASSSQPRTKNTEAFF
>TRBV5-6|NA|NA|TRBJ2-7
TGTGCCAGCAGCTCCGGATTAGTCGCGTACGAGCAGTACTTC
CASSSGLVAYEQYF
>TRBV5-1|NA|NA|TRBJ1-3
TGCGCCAGCAGCTTGGCCCTAGGGTCGTCCTCTGGAAACACCATATATTTT
CASSLALGSSSGNTIYF
>TRBV18|NA|NA|TRBJ2-7
TGTGCCAGCTCACCTGAACGGTTTTACGGCAACGAGCAGTACTTC
CASSPERFYGNEQYF
>TRBV6-5|few|NA|TRBJ1-1
TGTGCCAGCAGGAGCAGGCAGATAGACACTGAAGCTTTCTTT
CASRSRQIDTEAFF
>TRBV6-6|NA|NA|TRBJ1-2
TGTGCCAGCAGTTACTCGGAGAACTATGGCTACACCTTC
CASSYSENYGYTF
>TRBV27|NA|NA|TRBJ2-5
TGTGCCAGCAGAGAACGAGGGGGGGCTGGGCAAGAGACCCAGTACTTC
CASRERGGAGQETQYF
>TRBV29-1|NA|NA|TRBJ2-1
TGCAGCGTCTCCCCTAGGCTAAATGAGCAGTTCTTC
CSVSPRLNEQFF
>TRBV14|NA|NA|TRBJ2-7
TGTGCCAGCAGCCAAGGATTGTTGAGGGGCGGGCCCCACGAGCAGTACTTC
CASSQGLLRGGPHEQYF
>TRBV15|NA|NA|TRBJ2-5
TGTGCCACCAGCAACATAGGGCAGGGAGAGACCCAGTACTTC
CATSNIGQGETQYF
>TRBV5-1|NA|NA|TRBJ2-3
TGCGCCAGCAGCTTGGTACATAGCACAGATACGCAGTATTTT
CASSLVHSTDTQYF
>TRBV5-1|NA|NA|TRBJ2-2
TGCGCCAGCAGCTTGGTTCAGGGGTTGACCGGGGAGCTGTTTTTT
CASSLVQGLTGELFF
>TRBV2|NA|TRBD2|TRBJ2-7
TGTGCCAGCAGTGCCGGGGGGAGTCTAGCCTACGAGCAGTACTTC
CASSAGGSLAYEQYF